This T cell receptor beta chain was identified during a study of PD-1 blockade in classical Hodgkin lymphoma. Trimming took off 6 bases at V and 9 bases at J, with 15 bases between the two ends. CDR3 length equals 13 residues. The germline gives CDR1 LNHDA, CDR2 SQIVND (reference sequence). The table came from immunoSEQ multiplex PCR; TCRdb's copy has only in-frame clones and leaves some out. Altogether about 28,000 clones are present, about four fifths being singletons, with the ten largest covering about 16%. Time point reported: cycle 4 day 1 (C4D1), after 6 weeks of nivolumab. Each patient's relapse followed autologous stem cell transplantation, and brentuximab vedotin exposure varied. Comment on this clone: Its matching antigen is unknown.

General study findings and limits: Newly diagnosed patients were reported to exhibit reduced baseline TCR diversity relative to healthy donors.

Source: peripheral blood mononuclear cells (PBMCs), taken before the fourth cycle of nivolumab. The chain has TRBV19 and TRBJ1-5; D is unresolved. The source is a human donor with classical Hodgkin lymphoma. CDR3 loop: CASRAVQNGPQHF. CDR3 in DNA: TGTGCCAGTAGGGCTGTACAGAATGGGCCCCAGCATTTT.